Listed below are T cell receptor beta chains from one sample, sequenced in a study of blood T cell repertoires in COVID-19. This table comes from immunoSEQ multiplex PCR, and its TCRdb copy is limited to in-frame clones, with some not included. The sample lists 170,000 or so clones, approximately 80% occurring once. The source material was peripheral blood. The receptors originated from a woman aged 35 to 49 with COVID-19, enrolled during active disease. Both conserved end residues are part of each CDR3. The D gene is left open where the match is weak. Some rows have no size entry. The others give once, few or many, or a class for an expanded clone.

V gene	clone size	D gene	J gene	CDR3 DNA	CDR3 protein
TRBV7-2	-	-	TRBJ2-5	TGTGCCAGCAGCTTCAAAGAGACCCAGTACTTC	CASSFKETQYF
TRBV11-2	-	TRBD1	TRBJ1-2	TGTGCCAGCAGCCCGGGTGGACAGGGCTATGGCTACACCTTC	CASSPGGQGYGYTF
TRBV6-6	-	-	TRBJ1-1	TGTGCCAGCATAGCAGCTAACACTGAAGCTTTCTTT	CASIAANTEAFF
TRBV21-1	-	-	TRBJ1-4	TGTGCCAGCAGCTATGGGCCTCATGAAAAACTGTTTTTT	CASSYGPHEKLFF
TRBV27	-	-	TRBJ2-7	TGTGCCAGCAAGTCAGGGTACGCCTACGAGCAGTACTTC	CASKSGYAYEQYF
TRBV9	-	TRBD2	TRBJ2-1	TGTGCCAGCAGCGTAACGAGGGGGACTAGCGCTTACAATGAGCAGTTCTTC	CASSVTRGTSAYNEQFF
TRBV27	-	-	TRBJ1-1	TGTGCCAGCAGTCCCCTTCCACGGGGGACGGACACTGAAGCTTTCTTT	CASSPLPRGTDTEAFF
TRBV29-1	-	TRBD1	TRBJ2-7	TGCAGCGCCAGACACGGACAGGGTCTCGAGCAGTACTTC	CSARHGQGLEQYF
TRBV7-9	-	-	TRBJ2-7	TGTGCCATGGAAGACTTAGCCTACGAGCAGTACTTC	CAMEDLAYEQYF
TRBV27	once	-	TRBJ1-2	TGTGCCAGCAGTTTGAGGGAGAACTATGGCTACACCTTC	CASSLRENYGYTF
TRBV5-1	-	TRBD1	TRBJ1-2	TGCGCCAGCAGCTTGAGGGGGCGCGGCTATGGCTACACCTTC	CASSLRGRGYGYTF
TRBV14	-	-	TRBJ2-3	TGTGCCAGCAGCCAAGAATTTGGAGGAAAAAGCACAGATACGCAGTATTTT	CASSQEFGGKSTDTQYF
TRBV3-1/TRBV3-2	-	TRBD2	TRBJ2-1	TGTGCCAGCAGCCACGGACTAGCGGGAGGGCCCTACAATGAGCAGTTCTTC	CASSHGLAGGPYNEQFF
TRBV4-1	once	-	TRBJ1-2	TGCGCCAGCAGCCATCAGGGCTCGAGTGGCTACACCTTC	CASSHQGSSGYTF
TRBV29-1	-	-	TRBJ1-2	TGCAGCGTTGAGCAAGAGGGAATCACTGTAGGCTACACCTTC	CSVEQEGITVGYTF